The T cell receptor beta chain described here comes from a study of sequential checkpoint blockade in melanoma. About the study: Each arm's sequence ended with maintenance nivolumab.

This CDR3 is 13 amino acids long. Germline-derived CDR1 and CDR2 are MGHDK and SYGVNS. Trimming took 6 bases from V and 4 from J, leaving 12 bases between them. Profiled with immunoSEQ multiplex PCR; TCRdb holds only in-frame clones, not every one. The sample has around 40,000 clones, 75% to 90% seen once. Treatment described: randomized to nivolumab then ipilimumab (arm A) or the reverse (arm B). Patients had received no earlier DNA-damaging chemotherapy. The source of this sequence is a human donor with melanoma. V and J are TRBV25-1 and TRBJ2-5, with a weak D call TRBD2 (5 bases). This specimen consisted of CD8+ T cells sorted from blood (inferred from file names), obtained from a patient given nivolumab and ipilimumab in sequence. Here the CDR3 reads CASRRESGETQYF. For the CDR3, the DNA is TGTGCCAGCAGGAGGGAGTCCGGAGAGACCCAGTACTTC.